The TCR beta chain under discussion was sequenced for a study of blood T cell repertoires in COVID-19. The overall study: The United States, Italy and Spain provided the acute and convalescent COVID-19 samples. The cDNA or gDNA used as material had been derived from T cells, B-cell-depleted T cells, or PBMCs.

In germline, CDR1 is SNHLY, CDR2 FYNNEI. CDR3 size: 12 residues. Trimming took off 2 bases at V and 4 bases at J, with 3 bases between the two ends. Sequenced by immunoSEQ multiplex PCR; TCRdb stores in-frame clones only, minus some. The table includes around 53,000 clones, 84% detected once. This clone has only a few counts. The sample was peripheral blood. The clonotype was recovered from a man aged 70-80 years with active COVID-19. J is TRBJ1-3 and V is TRBV2; no reliable D call. CDR3 amino acids: CASSELGNTIYF. The CDR3 nucleotides read TGTGCCAGCAGTGAACTGGGAAACACCATATATTTT.